Sequencing of this T cell receptor beta chain was carried out in a study of neurological immune-mediated disorders. Whole-study findings and limits: No sharing of CDR3 amino acid sequences was observed among expanded clones across subjects, suggesting private repertoires in all groups.

From 15-18 subjects, over 180 million TCR-beta sequences were obtained in each sequencing run. Using its own MiXCR run on the 5' RACE reads, TCRdb lists one record per CDR3 protein. Of about 59,000 distinct CDR3 sequences in the sample, roughly 13% were seen once. This clonotype was detected ten times or more. What it recognizes is unknown. This CDR3 is built from 17 residues. V lost 6 bases and J lost 2, with 20 bases in between. CDR1 MDHEN and CDR2 SYDVKM come from the germline V gene. The source of this sequence is a woman aged 55-69 years with HTLV-1-associated myelopathy (HAM/TSP). V usage is TRBV28 and J usage is TRBJ1-5, with TRBD1 as a possible D gene (6 bases). The specimen sequenced was PBMCs. The CDR3 nucleotides are TGTGCCAGCAGGCCCGGGGGCGCAGGGAGAGGCAATCAGCCCCAGCATTTT. The encoded protein is CASRPGGAGRGNQPQHF. Combining the CDR3 with reference TRBV28 and TRBJ1-5 gives the whole variable domain DVKVTQSSRYLVKRTGEKVFLECVQDMDHENMFWYRQDPGLGLRLIYFSYDVKMKEKGDIPEGYSVSREKKERFSLILESASTNQTSMYLCASRPGGAGRGNQPQHFGDGTRLSIL.